A few counts support the clone carrying this TCR beta chain. The antigen remains unidentified. The sample originates from a study of a mutant IDH1 vaccine in newly diagnosed glioma. Study summary: Patients arrived already treated with radiotherapy, temozolomide, or both, most having had both.

Whole-study results and caveats: Of all patients, 93.3% showed vaccine-induced immune responses. Any relationship between pseudoprogression and changes in top peripheral T cell clonotypes seemed absent.

The time point: week 35, safety follow-up. Each vaccine dose was 300 ug of mutant IDH1 20-mer peptide, with topical imiquimod. Germline lookup yields CDR1 SGHDT and CDR2 YYEEEE. The CDR3 spans 15 residues. The V gene end was trimmed by 1 base and the J gene end by 2 bases; junction bases not matched to a gene: 2. Profiling relied on immunoSEQ multiplex PCR, and the TCRdb table lists in-frame clones only, not all of them. The sample yields about 60,000 clones, 84% seen once. The sequences come from PBMCs, collected from a glioma patient whose treatment included an IDH1 peptide vaccine. The chain links TRBV5-6 to TRBJ1-5; 8 bases fit TRBD1. This clonotype originated in a young man with glioma. Here the CDR3 DNA reads TGTGCCAGCAGCTTGAGGGGACAGGGCAATCAGCCCCAGCATTTT. Protein product: CASSLRGQGNQPQHF.